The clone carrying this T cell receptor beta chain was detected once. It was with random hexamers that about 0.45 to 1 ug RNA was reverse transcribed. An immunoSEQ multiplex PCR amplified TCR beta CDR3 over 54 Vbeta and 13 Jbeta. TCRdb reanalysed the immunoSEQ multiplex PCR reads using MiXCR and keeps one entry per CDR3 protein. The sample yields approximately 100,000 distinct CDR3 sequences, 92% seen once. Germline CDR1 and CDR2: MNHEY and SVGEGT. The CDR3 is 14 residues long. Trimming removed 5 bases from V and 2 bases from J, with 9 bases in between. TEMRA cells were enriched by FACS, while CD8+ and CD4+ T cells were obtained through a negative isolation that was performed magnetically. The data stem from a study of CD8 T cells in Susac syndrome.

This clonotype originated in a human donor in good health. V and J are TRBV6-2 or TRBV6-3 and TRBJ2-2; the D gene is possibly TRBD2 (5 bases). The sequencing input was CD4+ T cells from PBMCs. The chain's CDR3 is CASSPTRNTGELFF. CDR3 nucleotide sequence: TGTGCCAGCAGTCCCACTAGAAACACCGGGGAGCTGTTTTTT.